The rows below give T cell receptor beta chains drawn from one sample of a study of T cell repertoires in cytomegalovirus infection. TCRdb re-called the reads with MiXCR, one entry per CDR3 protein. In the table there are approximately 500,000 distinct CDR3 sequences, approximately 10% of which are singletons. Sequenced sample: PBMCs. The receptors were gathered from a human donor in good health (CMV status not recorded). Some clones in this sample may be carry-over from other donors' samples. CDR3s include the opening cysteine and the closing phenylalanine or tryptophan. Fields, in order: J gene, V gene, CDR3 protein.

J: TRBJ1-5
V: TRBV7-8
CDR3: CASSLEGGGYNQPQHF

J: TRBJ1-1
V: TRBV19
CDR3: CASSASTENTEAFF

J: TRBJ1-5
V: TRBV12-5
CDR3: CASGLGGQEDQPQHF

J: TRBJ1-3
V: TRBV19
CDR3: CATRSGNTIYF

J: TRBJ1-5
V: TRBV6-5
CDR3: CASRGTGLSNQPQHF

J: TRBJ1-1
V: TRBV2
CDR3: CASTRQGDNTEAFF

J: TRBJ2-2
V: TRBV10-3
CDR3: CATTGVDFGELFF

J: TRBJ2-6
V: TRBV6-1
CDR3: CASSEFQSTSGANVLTF

J: TRBJ2-7
V: TRBV29-1
CDR3: CSVGTSGASYEQYF

J: TRBJ1-3
V: TRBV29-1
CDR3: CSVGDNTGVTGNTIYF

J: TRBJ2-6
V: TRBV6-6
CDR3: CASSHLWRSSGANVLTF

J: TRBJ2-1
V: TRBV20-1
CDR3: CSARLQGPGEQFF

J: TRBJ2-2
V: TRBV5-1
CDR3: CASSLAYGRGNTGELFF

J: TRBJ1-1
V: TRBV10-3
CDR3: CAITSGGANTEAFF

J: TRBJ2-7
V: TRBV14
CDR3: CASSLLAAAYEQYF

J: TRBJ2-7
V: TRBV6-6
CDR3: CASRRARGLAVSYEQYF

J: TRBJ2-7
V: TRBV11-1
CDR3: CASSERGAGNYEQYF

J: TRBJ1-4
V: TRBV24-1
CDR3: CATSPPNEKLFF

J: TRBJ1-1
V: TRBV13
CDR3: CASSLVAENTEAFF

J: TRBJ2-3
V: TRBV24-1
CDR3: CATSDPMTGSITDTQYF

J: TRBJ1-2
V: TRBV9
CDR3: CASSLTGLLNYGYTF

J: TRBJ1-5
V: TRBV4-2
CDR3: CASSPEGGRGNQPQHF

J: TRBJ2-5
V: TRBV2
CDR3: CADGGTSLRETQYF

J: TRBJ2-2
V: TRBV19
CDR3: CASSSYTEMFANTGELFF

J: TRBJ2-7
V: TRBV9
CDR3: CASSVGNNFYEQYF

J: TRBJ2-3
V: TRBV7-9
CDR3: CASKAPGGNTDTQYF

J: TRBJ2-3
V: TRBV5-6
CDR3: CASSLVRPTDTQYF

J: TRBJ2-6
V: TRBV2
CDR3: CASSPGTGKANVLTF

J: TRBJ2-3
V: TRBV7-9
CDR3: CASSLGTSGASYGTDTQYF

J: TRBJ2-6
V: TRBV6-2/TRBV6-3
CDR3: CASSRRQVSGANVLTF

J: TRBJ1-3
V: TRBV2
CDR3: CATVGGNTIYF

J: TRBJ2-1
V: TRBV7-2
CDR3: CASKVSGGRYEQFF

J: TRBJ1-3
V: TRBV7-3
CDR3: CASSLGAGSGNTIYF

J: TRBJ2-7
V: TRBV7-9
CDR3: CASSRRDSSYEQYF

J: TRBJ2-1
V: TRBV4-1
CDR3: CASSQIDGNEQFF

J: TRBJ2-2
V: TRBV7-9
CDR3: CASSSPKAGPNTGELFF

J: TRBJ2-7
V: TRBV14
CDR3: CASSPGTVAGLYEQYF

J: TRBJ2-5
V: TRBV7-6
CDR3: CASSVGTGETQYF

J: TRBJ1-1
V: TRBV6-1
CDR3: CASRQGSNTEAFF

J: TRBJ1-1
V: TRBV7-6
CDR3: CASSLTRTEALNTEAFF

J: TRBJ1-1
V: TRBV12-3/TRBV12-4
CDR3: CASSPRGRLGAEAFF

J: TRBJ2-7
V: TRBV24-1
CDR3: CATSDSGAGRSYEQYF

J: TRBJ2-7
V: TRBV6-6
CDR3: CASSYSSSRGKTYEQYF

J: TRBJ2-1
V: TRBV6-2/TRBV6-3
CDR3: CASSYPRLGGSYNEQFF

J: TRBJ1-5
V: TRBV6-5
CDR3: CASRKRQGGQPQHF

J: TRBJ2-1
V: TRBV10-3
CDR3: CALGIAGDGEQFF

J: TRBJ1-4
V: TRBV28
CDR3: CASSLRGKGKLFF